This T cell receptor beta chain was sequenced in a study of blood T cell repertoires in COVID-19. Study at large: COVID-19 samples from acute and convalescent phases originated in the United States, Italy and Spain. The cDNA or gDNA used as material had been derived from T cells, B-cell-depleted T cells, or PBMCs.

Original data processing: Amplification of reference gene primers provided the estimated nucleated cell counts. Using immunoSEQ multiplex PCR, the repertoire was profiled, and TCRdb retains in-frame clones only, with some absent. V and J calls and clone size come straight from that table; D and trimming were deduced from the DNA. Counted here are about 240,000 clones, approximately 90% occurring once; the ten biggest clones make up 2.5% to 3%. Clinical histories supplied by participants themselves formed the basis of cohort assignment. Trimming took off 1 base at V and 3 bases at J, with 13 bases between the two ends. This CDR3 spans 15 amino acids. Germline CDR1 reads SGHTA; CDR2 reads FQGNSA.

This sequence originates from a young woman with acute COVID-19. The sequencing sample was made of PBMCs or T cells enriched from blood (not recorded which). The V gene is TRBV7-2, the J gene TRBJ2-7, with a possible D match to TRBD2 (6 bases). The CDR3 spells CASSLGGGDHYEQYF. In DNA form, the CDR3 reads TGTGCCAGCAGCTTAGGTGGCGGGGACCACTACGAGCAGTACTTC.